One sample yielded the 29 T cell receptor beta chains listed below, sequenced in a study of human T cells and chemical hapten exposure. TCRdb fed the RACE reads into MiXCR, producing one record per CDR3 protein. The repertoire holds about 50,000 distinct CDR3 sequences, 9.5% to 10% seen once, with 9.6% in the top ten. The time point: pre-sensitization, week 0. Treatment specified: therapeutic diphenylcyclopropenone sensitization with weekly scalp DPC. From whole blood left unfractionated, total RNA was extracted. The sample was whole blood, taken in connection with sensitization to the hapten diphenylcyclopropenone (DPC). All receptors come from a woman between 25 and 40 years old with alopecia areata. Some clones in this sample may be carry-over from other donors' samples.

There are a few counts of this clonotype. The V gene is TRBV19, the J gene TRBJ1-5, with D maybe TRBD1 (6 bases). V was clipped by 11 bases and J by 0 bases, with 14 bases between them. This CDR3 is built from 14 residues. Per germline, CDR1 LNHDA and CDR2 SQIVND (reference sequence). The CDR3 sequence: CAASQGYSNQPQHF. The CDR3 DNA reads as TGTGCCGCCTCCCAGGGGTATAGCAATCAGCCCCAGCATTTT.

At least ten counts were recorded for this clonotype. The V and J genes are TRBV5-5 and TRBJ1-1; D possibly corresponds to TRBD1 (5 bases). This CDR3 contains 13 residues. Trimming removed 4 bases at V and 4 bases at J, with 11 bases between. Germline CDR1 and CDR2: SGHKS and YYEKEE (reference sequence). The CDR3 DNA reads TGTGCCAGCAGCAAAGGGGCCGGCACTGAAGCTTTCTTT. It is translated as CASSKGAGTEAFF.

The chain carries TRBV6-2 or TRBV6-3 and TRBJ1-5, with a weak D call TRBD1 (5 bases). V shed 4 bases and J shed 2 bases, with 9 bases lying between them. The length of the CDR3 is 14 residues. CDR1 and CDR2 (germline): MNHEY, SVGEGT. CDR3 residues: CASSSRDGNQPQHF. The DNA for the CDR3 is TGTGCCAGCAGTTCGCGGGACGGCAATCAGCCCCAGCATTTT.

This clonotype occurred a few times. CDR3 nucleotides: TGTGCCAGCAGCGCGACTGCTAACTATGGCTACACCTTC. Its protein is CASSATANYGYTF. The genes are TRBV5-5 and TRBJ1-2; no definite D call. CDR1 is SGHKS, CDR2 YYEKEE, per germline (reference sequence). The CDR3 is made up of 13 amino acids. Trimming cost V 4 bases and J 0 bases, with 7 bases left between them.

This clonotype has ten or more counts. V usage is TRBV20-1 and J usage is TRBJ1-6, with D possibly matching TRBD1 (5 bases). The CDR3 is made up of 16 amino acids. Between the trimmed V and J ends, which lost 3 bases and 0 bases, there was a span of 12 bases. Germline CDR1 and CDR2: DFQATT and SNEGSKA (reference sequence). CDR3 DNA sequence: TGCAGTGCTAGTTTTTTGGGGGACTCCTATAATTCACCCCTCCACTTT. This encodes CSASFLGDSYNSPLHF.

This chain links TRBV29-1 with TRBJ2-7, with D uncertain. Germline-derived CDR1 and CDR2 are SQVTM and ANQGSEA. V was clipped by 7 bases and J by 0 bases, with 16 bases between them. The CDR3 has 14 residues. CDR3 sequence reads: CSGVVGSSSYEQYF. CDR3 nucleotide sequence: TGCAGCGGTGTAGTGGGTTCTAGCTCCTACGAGCAGTACTTC.

In this sample, this clonotype turned up a few times. The genes are TRBV3-1 and TRBJ2-7; D gene ambiguous. The V end was cut by 2 bases, the J end by 3 bases, with 11 bases between. Germline CDR1 reads LGHDT; CDR2 reads YNNKEL (reference sequence). The CDR3 runs 14 residues. The CDR3 loop reads CASSQPTLNYEQYF. CDR3 coding DNA: TGTGCCAGCAGCCAACCCACCTTAAACTACGAGCAGTACTTC.

This clonotype was seen just once. The chain joins TRBV12-3 or TRBV12-4 to TRBJ1-5; D is undetermined. CDR3 length: 15 residues. The V end was cut by 2 bases, the J end by 3 bases, with 11 bases between. The CDR3 here is CASSLWRRDNQPQHF. The CDR3 DNA is TGTGCCAGCAGTTTATGGCGCCGGGACAATCAGCCCCAGCATTTT.

The chain joins TRBV27 to TRBJ2-7; 10 bases align to TRBD1. Per germline, CDR1 MNHEY and CDR2 SMNVEV (reference sequence). The trim removed 6 bases at V and 2 bases at J, leaving 16 bases unmatched. The CDR3 loop spans 18 amino acids. The CDR3 protein is CASSIRGTGDSFPYEQYF. DNA for the CDR3: TGTGCCAGCAGCATCCGAGGGACAGGGGATAGTTTCCCCTACGAGCAGTACTTC.

There are many counts of this clonotype. The chain combines TRBV24-1 with TRBJ2-3; the match to TRBD1 covers 8 bases. Germline V gene sequence: CDR1 KGHDR, CDR2 SFDVKD. V dropped 7 bases and J dropped 3; count of bases not matched to a gene: 11. The CDR3 runs to 16 residues. This chain's CDR3 is CATRGGGTGKTDTQYF. CDR3 DNA sequence: TGTGCCACCAGGGGTGGGGGGACAGGAAAAACAGATACGCAGTATTTT.

CDR3 region: CASSQERGEKLFF. The DNA for the CDR3 is TGTGCCAGCAGCCAAGAAAGGGGTGAAAAACTGTTTTTT. The rearrangement links TRBV3-1 to TRBJ1-4; the D gene is possibly TRBD1 (5 bases). Germline V gives CDR1 LGHDT, CDR2 YNNKEL (reference sequence). V shed 0 bases and J shed 7 bases, with 6 bases lying between them. This CDR3 has 13 amino acids.

There are a few counts of this clonotype. This sequence joins TRBV28 and TRBJ2-5; TRBD2 matches at 11 bases. V was pared by 6 bases and J by 3 bases, with 6 bases of the junction left unmatched. CDR1 MDHEN and CDR2 SYDVKM come from the germline V gene. There are 15 residues in the CDR3. The DNA for the CDR3 is TGTGCCAGCAGCACCACTAGCGGGGGTGAAGAGACCCAGTACTTC. Translated: CASSTTSGGEETQYF.

V gene TRBV27 combines with J gene TRBJ2-7, with D unresolved. CDR1 and CDR2 from the germline V gene are MNHEY and SMNVEV (reference sequence). The V and J ends lost 7 bases and 0 bases respectively, with 10 bases between them. The CDR3 runs to 13 residues. CDR3 in amino acids: CASKDGDSYEQYF. For the CDR3, the DNA is TGTGCCAGCAAAGATGGCGACTCCTACGAGCAGTACTTC.

The table lists this clonotype with a few counts. This chain joins TRBV7-3 and TRBJ1-6; D might be TRBD1 (6 bases). With 2 bases removed from V and 10 bases from J, the gap between germline ends came to 27 bases. CDR3 size: 19 residues. The germline CDR1 and CDR2 sequences are SGHTA and FQGTGA. DNA of the CDR3: TGTGCCAGCAGCTTACATCCCCCGCCCTTCACAGGGTACCCGTCACCCCTCCACTTT. Amino acid sequence: CASSLHPPPFTGYPSPLHF.

In its sample, this clonotype was seen many times. The chain carries TRBV18 and TRBJ1-6; the D is unclear. The germline V and J ends were trimmed by 2 bases and 5 bases, with 13 bases remaining between them. Looked up from germline, CDR1 is KGHSH and CDR2 is LQKENI. The CDR3 has 16 amino acids. CDR3 amino acids: CASSPIRQVDNSPLHF. DNA for the CDR3: TGTGCCAGCTCACCAATACGGCAGGTCGATAATTCACCCCTCCACTTT.

This clonotype was recorded many times. This chain uses TRBV2 with TRBJ2-7; D is unresolved. Trimming shortened V by 1 base and J by 3 bases, and 7 bases separated the two germline ends. Per the germline V gene, CDR1 is SNHLY and CDR2 is FYNNEI. This CDR3 is 13 amino acids long. CDR3: CASSEVSDYEQYF. The CDR3 DNA is TGTGCCAGCAGTGAAGTGTCCGACTACGAGCAGTACTTC.

This clonotype occurred a few times. The chain employs TRBV5-1 and TRBJ1-2, with D possibly matching TRBD1 (6 bases). V was shortened by 4 bases and J by 4 bases, with 20 bases between the two germline ends. The CDR3 consists of 16 residues. Germline assignment: CDR1 SGHRS and CDR2 YFSETQ. CDR3 sequence reads: CASSPIGGGGGYGYTF. DNA of the CDR3: TGCGCCAGCAGCCCAATCGGGGGGGGCGGTGGCTATGGCTACACCTTC.

This clonotype has a count of ten or more. The rearrangement joins TRBV2 to TRBJ2-7, with TRBD1 identical over 7 bases. Germline lookup yields CDR1 SNHLY and CDR2 FYNNEI. The CDR3 length is 14 residues. V trimming: 2 bases; J trimming: 4 bases; junction bases outside the gene matches: 5. The CDR3 DNA reads as TGTGCCAGCAGTGAACAGGGACAGACTTACGAGCAGTACTTC. This gives the protein CASSEQGQTYEQYF.

This clonotype was counted only a few times. V and J are TRBV20-1 and TRBJ2-3; 11 nucleotides align to TRBD1. With 1 base clipped from V and 2 bases from J, the junction kept 5 bases outside the gene matches. The CDR3 has 16 amino acids. Germline V gene sequence: CDR1 DFQATT, CDR2 SNEGSKA (reference sequence). This CDR3 is CSARAGTGGFTDTQYF. CDR3 in DNA: TGCAGTGCTAGAGCCGGGACAGGGGGTTTCACAGATACGCAGTATTTT.

J is TRBJ2-5 and V is TRBV5-6, with D hard to call. Trimming removed 1 base at V and 3 bases at J, with 10 bases between. Germline values: CDR1 SGHDT, CDR2 YYEEEE. This CDR3 contains 14 residues. The CDR3 is CASSLRLNEETQYF. CDR3 in DNA: TGTGCCAGCAGCTTGCGTCTAAACGAAGAGACCCAGTACTTC.

Many counts were recorded for this clonotype. This chain joins TRBV2 and TRBJ2-7; TRBD1 might be the D (5 bases). The length of the CDR3 is 15 residues. Germline values: CDR1 SNHLY, CDR2 FYNNEI. V was clipped by 6 bases and J by 5 bases, with 20 bases between them. CDR3 bases: TGTGCCAGCAGCGAAAATAGACAGACCACTGACGAGCAGTACTTC. This codes for CASSENRQTTDEQYF.

The rearrangement uses TRBV20-1 and TRBJ1-4; 11 bases line up with TRBD1. Germline V lookup: CDR1 DFQATT, CDR2 SNEGSKA (reference sequence). The CDR3 covers 16 residues. J gave up 7 bases and V 0 bases, and 7 bases lay outside the gene matches. The chain's CDR3 is CSARDTGQGGSEKLFF. CDR3 in DNA: TGCAGTGCTAGAGATACGGGACAGGGGGGGAGTGAAAAACTGTTTTTT.

The V gene is TRBV25-1, the J gene TRBJ1-2; D gene uncertain. The CDR3 runs to 14 residues. The V gene lost 2 bases and the J gene lost 4 bases, with 11 bases spanning the gap. The germline V gene encodes CDR1 MGHDK and CDR2 SYGVNS. CDR3 DNA sequence: TGTGCCAGCAGTGAAGGTAGTCGGATCTATGGCTACACCTTC. Its translation is CASSEGSRIYGYTF.

The J gene is TRBJ1-2, the V gene TRBV2, with 7 bases fitting TRBD1. The CDR3 length is 16 residues. V lost 4 bases and J lost 5; bases outside the gene matches: 13. CDR1 and CDR2 (germline): SNHLY, FYNNEI. The CDR3 region has the DNA TGTGCCAGCAGTGCTAGGGGGCCCTCGGTTCCTTATGGCTACACCTTC. It specifies CASSARGPSVPYGYTF.

This clonotype has a count of ten or more. This CDR3 reads CASSTGQGEAFF. CDR3 nucleotides: TGTGCCAGCAGTACCGGACAGGGAGAAGCTTTCTTT. J is TRBJ1-1 and V is TRBV6-6, with 8 bases that match TRBD1. The CDR3 covers 12 residues. CDR1 MNHNY and CDR2 SVGAGI come from the germline V gene (reference sequence). V lost 5 bases to trimming and J lost 8 bases; unmatched junction nucleotides: 4.

This clonotype was counted only a few times. V and J are TRBV3-1 and TRBJ1-2; a weak D match, TRBD1 (6 bases). Germline CDR1 is LGHDT and CDR2 is YNNKEL (reference sequence). This CDR3 contains 15 residues. V was shortened by 4 bases and J by 8 bases, with 20 bases between the two germline ends. The DNA of the CDR3 is TGTGCCAGCAGCCCTGGCGGGGGGCTGGTTGGCGGCTACACCTTC. Translating it yields CASSPGGGLVGGYTF.

This clonotype was found a few times. V gene TRBV4-2 combines with J gene TRBJ2-3, with unresolved D. Germline lookup yields CDR1 LGHNA and CDR2 YNFKEQ. The length of the CDR3 is 15 residues. The V gene lost 3 bases and the J gene lost 4 bases, with 14 bases spanning the gap. This CDR3 reads CASSHSLSPADTQYF. The CDR3, as DNA: TGTGCCAGCAGCCATTCACTATCCCCTGCAGATACGCAGTATTTT.

This clonotype occurred many times. The rearrangement uses TRBV4-2 and TRBJ1-2; 12 nucleotides align to TRBD1. Germline lookup yields CDR1 LGHNA and CDR2 YNFKEQ. With 2 bases clipped from V and 2 bases from J, the junction kept 3 bases outside the gene matches. This CDR3 has 16 amino acids. CDR3 amino acids: CASSQRDRGLNYGYTF. As DNA, the CDR3 is TGTGCCAGCAGCCAAAGGGACAGGGGGCTGAACTATGGCTACACCTTC.

The chain uses TRBV6-6 and TRBJ2-7, with TRBD1 as a possible D gene (6 bases). The CDR3 is 15 amino acids. Trimming took off 7 bases at V and 0 bases at J, with 16 bases between the two ends. CDR1 and CDR2 (germline): MNHNY, SVGAGI (reference sequence). CDR3 sequence reads: CASNLHGGSSYEQYF. Written as DNA, the CDR3 is TGTGCCAGCAACCTCCATGGGGGCAGCTCCTACGAGCAGTACTTC.